What follows are 26 T cell receptor beta chains derived from one specimen sequenced in a study of post-analysis software for immune sequencing data. Whole-study findings and limits: Relative to controls, patients had 4 or 5 TRBV segments at higher frequency, with TRBV5-6, TRBV5-1 and TRBV20-1 among these.

Each TCR beta cDNA library carried unique molecular identifiers. A single record per CDR3 protein comes from TCRdb applying MiXCR to the PCR reads. This sample has about 540,000 distinct CDR3 sequences, with roughly 34% found just once. No antigen has been identified for these receptors. Input material: blood. The receptors were gathered from a girl aged 2 to 17 with multiple sclerosis.

The chain has TRBV15 and TRBJ2-1, with D perhaps TRBD2 (5 bases). The CDR3 runs to 15 residues. The V end was cut by 1 base, the J end by 0 bases, with 7 bases between. The V gene's germline CDR1 is LNHNV and CDR2 YYDKDF (reference sequence). The CDR3: CATSRGGFSYNEQFF. The DNA for the CDR3 is TGTGCCACCAGCAGAGGCGGGTTCTCCTACAATGAGCAGTTCTTC.

This clonotype was detected a few times. V and J are TRBV10-3 and TRBJ1-1; TRBD1 might be the D (5 bases). Germline values: CDR1 ENHRY, CDR2 SYGVKD. V was clipped by 2 bases and J by 10 bases, with 14 bases between them. The CDR3 is 13 residues long. CDR3 sequence (DNA): TGTGCCATCAGTGAGACCCAAGGGGCAGGAGCTTTCTTT. Translation gives CAISETQGAGAFF.

This clonotype has only a few counts. The rearrangement joins TRBV6-5 to TRBJ1-1; TRBD1 might be the D (6 bases). CDR3 length: 14 amino acids. Trimming took 5 bases from V and 6 from J, leaving 16 bases between them. Germline V gene sequence: CDR1 MNHEY, CDR2 SVGAGI. The CDR3 protein is CASSRQGNGAEAFF. The CDR3 coding sequence is TGTGCCAGCAGTCGCCAGGGGAATGGGGCTGAAGCTTTCTTT.

This clonotype was detected only a few times. The chain links TRBV6-5 to TRBJ1-2; D may be TRBD1 (6 bases). V lost 6 bases to trimming and J lost 4 bases, with 18 bases between them. This CDR3 contains 15 residues. Germline V CDR1 and CDR2: MNHEY, SVGAGI. CDR3 sequence reads: CASSPSGTLLYGYTF. CDR3 coding DNA: TGTGCCAGCAGCCCCTCCGGGACACTTCTCTATGGCTACACCTTC.

This clonotype appeared many times. The chain couples TRBV6-5 to TRBJ2-7; D is undetermined. The germline gives CDR1 MNHEY, CDR2 SVGAGI. The CDR3 totals 12 residues. V gave up 6 bases and J gave up 5 bases, with 11 bases separating them. CDR3 in amino acids: CASSRTSHEQYF. The CDR3 bases are TGTGCCAGCAGCCGTACTTCCCACGAGCAGTACTTC.

This clonotype showed up just a few times. The rearrangement joins TRBV2 to TRBJ2-7, with 9 bases that match TRBD1. CDR1 is SNHLY, CDR2 FYNNEI, per germline. The V and J ends lost 3 bases and 2 bases, in that order; junction bases with no gene match: 2. This CDR3 contains 14 residues. CDR3 loop: CASSEDRGAYEQYF. In DNA form, the CDR3 reads TGTGCCAGCAGTGAGGACAGGGGAGCCTACGAGCAGTACTTC.

The V and J genes are TRBV7-8 and TRBJ1-1, with TRBD1 identical over 10 bases. Germline lookup yields CDR1 SGHVS and CDR2 FQNEAQ. The CDR3 is 15 amino acids. With V trimmed by 1 base and J by 4 bases, 3 bases remained unmatched. CDR3 in amino acids: CASSLVRTGGTEAFF. CDR3 in DNA: TGTGCCAGCAGCTTAGTCAGGACAGGGGGCACTGAAGCTTTCTTT.

The rearrangement links TRBV27 to TRBJ2-4; a weak D match, TRBD1 (6 bases). The V gene's germline CDR1 is MNHEY and CDR2 SMNVEV (reference sequence). This CDR3 region has 14 residues. The V end was cut by 3 bases, the J end by 15 bases, with 21 bases between. Written as DNA, the CDR3 is TGTGCCAGCAGTTTTCATCCAGGGGTGTACGAGCGGTACTTC. Translated: CASSFHPGVYERYF.

This clonotype was observed at least ten times. J is TRBJ2-3 and V is TRBV29-1; D is possibly TRBD1 (6 bases). Trimming removed 2 bases from V and 0 bases from J, with 9 bases in between. CDR1 and CDR2 from the germline V gene are SQVTM and ANQGSEA. This CDR3 contains 14 residues. The CDR3 region is CSVERTVSTDTQYF. The DNA of the CDR3 is TGCAGCGTTGAAAGGACAGTCAGCACAGATACGCAGTATTTT.

V usage is TRBV12-3 or TRBV12-4 and J usage is TRBJ2-1, with 10 bases identical to TRBD2. With V trimmed by 6 bases and J by 5 bases, 4 bases remained unmatched. CDR3 length equals 14 residues. CDR3 sequence: CASSLLAGNNEQFF. CDR3 in DNA: TGTGCCAGCAGCCTACTAGCGGGGAACAATGAGCAGTTCTTC.

The V gene is TRBV12-3 or TRBV12-4, the J gene TRBJ1-6; TRBD1 might be the D (5 bases). The CDR3 runs 17 residues. V was shortened by 6 bases and J by 9 bases, with 24 bases between the two germline ends. As DNA, the CDR3 is TGTGCCAGCAGCCCGGGAGGGACCGGGATTTATGTTTCACCCCTCCACTTT. Encoded protein: CASSPGGTGIYVSPLHF.

V is TRBV4-1 and J is TRBJ2-6; D gene uncertain. Deletions cut 4 bases from V and 0 bases from J, with 7 bases between. Germline V lookup: CDR1 MGHRA, CDR2 YSYEKL. This CDR3 spans 15 amino acids. The CDR3 bases are TGCGCCAGCAGCCGGATACTCTCTGGGGCCAACGTCCTGACTTTC. Translating it yields CASSRILSGANVLTF.

This clonotype has just a few counts. V gene TRBV9 combines with J gene TRBJ1-2; 7 bases agree with TRBD1. V shed 0 bases and J 5 bases; nucleotides not matched to a gene: 4. Germline assignment: CDR1 SGDLS and CDR2 YYNGEE. The CDR3 extends over 14 amino acids. The DNA of the CDR3 is TGTGCCAGCAGCGTAGGAGGGGGCGAGTATGGCTACACCTTC. The encoded protein is CASSVGGGEYGYTF.

This chain uses TRBV2 with TRBJ2-1; a possible D gene is TRBD2 (5 bases). The CDR3 has 15 amino acids. Per germline, CDR1 SNHLY and CDR2 FYNNEI. Trimming took off 8 bases at V and 5 bases at J, with 19 bases between the two ends. The CDR3 here is CASGISGGPHNEQFF. The CDR3, as DNA: TGTGCCAGCGGGATTTCCGGAGGACCCCACAATGAGCAGTTCTTC.

CDR3 protein: CASSGGGRDSVQYF. The CDR3 DNA follows: TGTGCCAGCAGTGGGGGCGGCCGCGATTCCGTTCAGTACTTC. V and J are TRBV12-3 or TRBV12-4 and TRBJ2-4; TRBD1 might be the D (6 bases). V lost 5 bases and J 11 bases, leaving 19 bases between the germline ends. The CDR3 covers 14 residues.

On this clonotype: The germline gene is not matched at one end of the junction; a read error may be the cause. The chain employs TRBV11-2 and TRBJ1-1; D perhaps matches TRBD1 (5 bases). Per germline, CDR1 SGHAT and CDR2 FQNNGV. This CDR3 comprises 14 residues. The CDR3 DNA follows: TGTGCCAGCAGCCCGGTCCTGTGGGGCACTAAAGCTTTCTTT. Translating gives CASSPVLWGTKAFF. Full variable domain (remainder filled in from reference TRBV11-2 and TRBJ1-1): EAGVAQSPRYKIIEKRQSVAFWCNPISGHATLYWYQQILGQGPKLLIQFQNNGVVDDSQLPKDRFSAERLKGVDSTLKIQPAKLEDSAVYLCASSPVLWGTKAFFGQGTRLTVV.

This chain links TRBV7-3 with TRBJ2-3; D tentatively fits TRBD1 or TRBD2 (5 bases each). CDR1 and CDR2 from the germline V gene are SGHTA and FQGTGA. The CDR3 sequence is 16 residues long. The germline V and J ends were trimmed by 5 bases and 0 bases, with 15 bases remaining between them. The CDR3 spells CASSPVLGGSTDTQYF. In DNA, the CDR3 is TGTGCCAGCAGCCCCGTACTTGGGGGAAGCACAGATACGCAGTATTTT.

This clonotype was picked up one time. For the CDR3, the DNA is TGTGCCAGCAGCCTACGGACTAGCGGCACCACAGATACGCAGTATTTT. It specifies CASSLRTSGTTDTQYF. V is TRBV7-6 and J is TRBJ2-3; 10 bases are a match to TRBD2. V lost 5 bases, J lost 2 bases, and 7 bases stayed unmatched. Germline CDR1 reads SGHVS; CDR2 reads FNYEAQ. The CDR3 runs 16 residues.

The chain carries TRBV6-5 and TRBJ1-5, with D unclear. Germline V gene data show CDR1 as MNHEY and CDR2 as SVGAGI. The CDR3 spans 15 residues. With 0 bases removed from V and 5 bases from J, the gap between germline ends came to 11 bases. The CDR3 DNA reads as TGTGCCAGCAGTTACTCATCGGGAGGCGATCAGCCCCAGCATTTT. Its protein is CASSYSSGGDQPQHF.

About this clonotype: The conserved phenylalanine or tryptophan normally closing the CDR3 is absent here, so this likely arose from a read error. The rearrangement uses TRBV19 and TRBJ2-6; D is possibly TRBD1 (5 bases). The CDR3 has 16 residues. The germline V gene encodes CDR1 LNHDA and CDR2 SQIVND (reference sequence). V lost 10 bases and J lost 0, with 16 bases in between. The CDR3 bases are TGTGCCACCCTAGGGGTCCCACTCTCTGGGGCCAACGTCCTGACTTCC. Protein sequence: CATLGVPLSGANVLTS.

This clonotype was counted many times. V usage is TRBV15 and J usage is TRBJ1-2; 10 bases are a match to TRBD1. Germline values: CDR1 LNHNV, CDR2 YYDKDF (reference sequence). The CDR3 length is 14 residues. With V trimmed by 5 bases and J by 1 base, 1 base remained unmatched. CDR3 sequence (DNA): TGTGCCACCAGCGGGGACAGGGGTAACTATGGCTACACCTTC. This sequence encodes CATSGDRGNYGYTF.

The V and J genes are TRBV29-1 and TRBJ2-5; TRBD1 is a possible D gene (6 bases). Germline CDR1 is SQVTM and CDR2 is ANQGSEA. The CDR3 spans 14 residues. The V gene lost 6 bases and the J gene lost 1 base, with 15 bases spanning the gap. The CDR3 DNA sequence: TGCAGCGTGCGGACAGCCCTTTTCCAAGAGACCCAGTACTTC. It encodes CSVRTALFQETQYF.

The gene calls are TRBV7-6 and TRBJ2-2; possible D gene TRBD2, 6 bases. CDR1 and CDR2 (germline): SGHVS, FNYEAQ. Trimming pared 4 bases from V and 10 bases from J, leaving 22 bases between. CDR3 size: 16 residues. The CDR3 DNA is TGTGCCAGCAGCTCCGGAGAGACTAGATCCCCCTCGGAGCTGTTTTTT. Translation: CASSSGETRSPSELFF.

This clonotype has a handful of counts. The chain uses TRBV20-1 and TRBJ2-3; D is undetermined. Per germline, CDR1 DFQATT and CDR2 SNEGSKA (reference sequence). The CDR3 has 12 amino acids. V lost 5 bases and J lost 3, with 9 bases in between. The CDR3 nucleotides read TGCAGTGCTCCCCTATCGACAGATACGCAGTATTTT. Protein product: CSAPLSTDTQYF.

This clonotype was seen only a few times. The chain carries TRBV29-1 and TRBJ1-2, with a tentative D call TRBD1 (5 bases). The CDR3 is 12 amino acids. Germline CDR1 reads SQVTM; CDR2 reads ANQGSEA. The V and J ends lost 7 bases and 6 bases respectively, with 15 bases between them. This CDR3 reads CSALREADGYTF. The DNA of the CDR3 is TGCAGCGCCCTCAGGGAAGCGGATGGCTACACCTTC.

The chain couples TRBV14 to TRBJ1-2; D gene uncertain. CDR3 size: 13 residues. Germline CDR1 is SGHDN and CDR2 is FVKESK. The V end lost 1 base, the J end lost 8 bases, and 11 bases lay between the germline ends. Written as DNA, the CDR3 is TGTGCCAGCAGCCAAGTCGGAAGTGGCGGCTACACCTTC. It codes for CASSQVGSGGYTF.